Below, 14 T cell receptor beta chains from the same sample are listed, as sequenced in a study of cytomegalovirus exposure and HLA in healthy donors (dated by TCRdb to about 2017). Libraries were made using the immunoSEQ multiplex PCR assay. The multiplex PCR relied on a mix of 60 forward primers for TCR Vbeta segments and 13 reverse primers for TCR Jbeta segments. TCRdb retrieved this table from immuneACCESS and kept in-frame rearrangements only. Not all clones are present; in checked studies, unresolved V genes account for under half, and no reason is known for the remainder. This sample has 150,000 to 160,000 clones in its table, and 79% of those were observed once. Of the sample, 7.7% falls within the top ten clones. Sequencing was carried out using PBMCs. The receptors originated from a man aged 25-40 years in good health and CMV-seropositive.

The genes are TRBV7-6 and TRBJ2-1, with a tentative D call TRBD2 (6 bases). Germline V CDR1 and CDR2: SGHVS, FNYEAQ. The CDR3 runs to 15 residues. With 1 base removed from V and 7 bases from J, the gap between germline ends came to 14 bases. In nucleotides, the CDR3 is TGTGCCAGCAGCTTAGACGGGAGTGGGTGGAATGAGCAGTTCTTC. Protein sequence: CASSLDGSGWNEQFF.

J is TRBJ2-7 and V is TRBV28; D perhaps matches TRBD1 (7 bases). Between the trimmed V and J ends, which lost 6 bases and 9 bases, there was a span of 15 bases. The germline V gene encodes CDR1 MDHEN and CDR2 SYDVKM. The CDR3 spans 12 residues. This chain's CDR3 is CASRRDSAGQYF. In nucleotides, the CDR3 is TGTGCCAGCAGGCGGGACAGTGCGGGGCAGTACTTC. Full variable domain (rest looked up from reference TRBV28 and TRBJ2-7): DVKVTQSSRYLVKRTGEKVFLECVQDMDHENMFWYRQDPGLGLRLIYFSYDVKMKEKGDIPEGYSVSREKKERFSLILESASTNQTSMYLCASRRDSAGQYFGPGTRLTVT.

V usage is TRBV27 and J usage is TRBJ1-6; 8 nucleotides line up with TRBD1. V trimming: 0 bases; J trimming: 10 bases; junction bases outside the gene matches: 8. CDR1 and CDR2 (germline): MNHEY, SMNVEV (reference sequence). CDR3 length: 16 amino acids. Here the CDR3 reads CASSLSVDRALSPLHF. DNA for the CDR3: TGTGCCAGCAGTTTATCGGTGGACAGGGCCCTCTCACCCCTCCACTTT.

This chain joins TRBV2 and TRBJ2-7, with 7 bases matching TRBD2. The CDR3 runs to 14 residues. V shed 6 bases and J 3 bases; nucleotides not matched to a gene: 8. The germline CDR1 and CDR2 sequences are SNHLY and FYNNEI. CDR3 coding DNA: TGTGCCAGCAGGGGCCAGCGGGGACTCTACGAGCAGTACTTC. Protein sequence: CASRGQRGLYEQYF.

In this sample, this clone turned up once. This sequence joins TRBV27 and TRBJ2-5; 7 bases fit TRBD2. With the DNA end fitting TRBJ2-7 better, the J assignment may be wrong. Per germline, CDR1 MNHEY and CDR2 SMNVEV (reference sequence). There are 13 residues in the CDR3. The CDR3 reads CASSSREVHEQYF. The CDR3 DNA is TGTGCCAGCAGTTCTCGGGAGGTCCACGAGCAGTACTTC.

V and J are TRBV5-1 and TRBJ1-1; the match to TRBD1 covers 7 bases. From germline, CDR1 is SGHRS and CDR2 YFSETQ. V lost 0 bases to trimming and J lost 1 base; unmatched junction nucleotides: 3. This CDR3 comprises 15 residues. This CDR3 reads CASSLAGQRNTEAFF. The CDR3, as DNA: TGCGCCAGCAGCTTGGCGGGACAGAGGAACACTGAAGCTTTCTTT. Looking up the rest from reference TRBV5-1 and TRBJ1-1 gives the full variable domain: KAGVTQTPRYLIKTRGQQVTLSCSPISGHRSVSWYQQTPGQGLQFLFEYFSETQRNKGNFPGRFSGRQFSNSRSEMNVSTLELGDSALYLCASSLAGQRNTEAFFGQGTRLTVV.

The rearrangement links TRBV19 to TRBJ2-3, with 9 bases aligning to TRBD2. The germline CDR1 and CDR2 sequences are LNHDA and SQIVND (reference sequence). The junction had 9 bases not matched to a gene; V was cut back by 7 bases and J by 4 bases. The CDR3 covers 15 residues. The chain's CDR3 is CASIGREGQPDTQYF. The CDR3, as DNA: TGTGCCAGTATTGGGCGGGAGGGCCAGCCAGATACGCAGTATTTT.

The V call is TRBV29-1, the J call TRBJ2-4; 7 bases align to TRBD1. The CDR3 loop spans 14 amino acids. J gave up 6 bases and V 4 bases, and 9 bases lay outside the gene matches. From germline, CDR1 is SQVTM and CDR2 ANQGSEA. CDR3 sequence reads: CSVATRTGGNIQYF. The CDR3, as DNA: TGCAGCGTTGCTACCCGGACAGGTGGAAACATTCAGTACTTC.

The gene calls are TRBV7-9 and TRBJ2-5; no reliable D call. CDR3 length: 13 residues. V shed 1 base and J shed 4 bases, with 7 bases lying between them. Germline V gene data show CDR1 as SEHNR and CDR2 as FQNEAQ (reference sequence). The CDR3 here is CASSLGLRETQYF. CDR3 in DNA: TGTGCCAGCAGCTTAGGTTTGCGAGAGACCCAGTACTTC.

This clone was detected only a few times. The V and J genes are TRBV25-1 and TRBJ1-6; 8 nucleotides match TRBD1. The CDR3 totals 14 residues. Per germline, CDR1 MGHDK and CDR2 SYGVNS. V was clipped by 4 bases and J by 10 bases; unmatched bases: 6. As DNA, the CDR3 is TGTGCCAGCAGTGCCCAGACAGGGGTATCACCCCTCCACTTT. It codes for CASSAQTGVSPLHF.

This clone appeared a single time. The V and J genes are TRBV7-9 and TRBJ1-4; 12 nucleotides match TRBD1. Germline V gene sequence: CDR1 SEHNR, CDR2 FQNEAQ (reference sequence). The CDR3 is 17 residues long. J was trimmed by 6 bases and V by 3 bases; bases with no gene match: 8. CDR3 sequence: CASSFPQGTGGDEKLFF. CDR3 coding DNA: TGTGCCAGCAGCTTCCCACAGGGGACAGGGGGCGATGAAAAACTGTTTTTT.

The V gene is TRBV7-3, the J gene TRBJ1-1; no definite D call. V shed 1 base and J shed 0 bases, with 12 bases lying between them. CDR1 SGHTA and CDR2 FQGTGA come from the germline V gene. The CDR3 has 16 residues. CDR3: CASSLSGPVLNTEAFF. The CDR3 region has the DNA TGTGCCAGCAGCTTAAGTGGTCCAGTACTGAACACTGAAGCTTTCTTT.

J is TRBJ2-7 and V is TRBV6-1; 7 bases match TRBD2. Trimming took 3 bases from V and 0 from J; bases not matched to a gene: 5. The CDR3 extends over 15 amino acids. CDR1 and CDR2 from the germline V gene are MNHNS and SASEGT. As DNA, the CDR3 is TGTGCCAGCAGTGAGCCCGGGGGGAGCTCCTACGAGCAGTACTTC. Protein: CASSEPGGSSYEQYF.

The CDR3 loop is CASSVWTGDNEKLFF. The CDR3 bases are TGCGCCAGCAGCGTATGGACAGGGGATAATGAAAAACTGTTTTTT. The chain links TRBV5-1 to TRBJ1-4; 9 bases map to TRBD1. This CDR3 comprises 15 residues. Germline values: CDR1 SGHRS, CDR2 YFSETQ. The V segment lost 4 bases and the J segment 4 bases; nucleotides outside the gene matches: 5. The variable domain in full, completed from reference TRBV5-1 and TRBJ1-4, reads KAGVTQTPRYLIKTRGQQVTLSCSPISGHRSVSWYQQTPGQGLQFLFEYFSETQRNKGNFPGRFSGRQFSNSRSEMNVSTLELGDSALYLCASSVWTGDNEKLFFGSGTQLSVL.